The 14 T cell receptor beta chains below were found in one sample sequenced in a study of OX40 agonist ivuxolimab in advanced cancers. Assay: immunoSEQ multiplex PCR; the TCRdb copy retains only in-frame clones and omits some. Found here are more than 25,000 clones, around 86% of them singletons; the top ten hold roughly a fifth. Sequenced here: CD4+ or CD8+ T cells sorted from blood, sampled in a trial of the OX40 agonist ivuxolimab. The source is an adult with an advanced solid tumor such as melanoma, head and neck, liver or kidney cancer.

About this clone: Within the sample, other DNA sequences also encode this same CDR3. V is TRBV19 and J is TRBJ1-1, with 7 nucleotides matching TRBD1. V gave up 6 bases and J gave up 1 base; unmatched junction bases: 8. The CDR3 extends over 15 amino acids. Looked up from germline, CDR1 is LNHDA and CDR2 is SQIVND (reference sequence). CDR3 bases: TGTGCCAGTAGCTTCACACAGGGGACGAACACTGAAGCTTTCTTT. Amino acids: CASSFTQGTNTEAFF.

DNA for the CDR3: TGTGCCAGTAGTTTGGGACAGAACACTGAAGCTTTCTTT. This sequence encodes CASSLGQNTEAFF. The gene calls are TRBV19 and TRBJ1-1; the D gene is possibly TRBD1 (6 bases). CDR3 size: 13 residues. CDR1 is LNHDA and CDR2 is SQIVND in the germline V gene (reference sequence). Trimming cost V 5 bases and J 1 base, with 8 bases left between them.

The chain is built from TRBV4-1 and TRBJ2-1, with 12 bases matching TRBD2. CDR3 length equals 17 residues. Trimming cost V 3 bases and J 9 bases; bases outside gene matches: 12. Germline V gene data show CDR1 as MGHRA and CDR2 as YSYEKL. The CDR3 coding sequence is TGCGCCAGCAGCCACACTATCGGGCTAGCGGGAGGGGGTGAGCAGTTCTTC. Its protein product is CASSHTIGLAGGGEQFF.

In DNA, the CDR3 is TGTGCCAGCAGCCCGGGACTAGATAACACCGGGGAGCTGTTTTTT. Protein: CASSPGLDNTGELFF. The chain has TRBV9 and TRBJ2-2; 8 nucleotides line up with TRBD2. The V and J ends lost 4 bases and 2 bases, in that order; junction bases with no gene match: 4. Germline-derived CDR1 and CDR2 are SGDLS and YYNGEE. The CDR3 is 15 residues long.

The rearrangement uses TRBV28 and TRBJ2-5; TRBD1 is a possible D gene (5 bases). The V end was cut by 7 bases, the J end by 2 bases, with 11 bases between. CDR1 MDHEN and CDR2 SYDVKM come from the germline V gene. The CDR3 covers 13 residues. The CDR3 sequence is CASTPGIQETQYF. DNA for the CDR3: TGTGCCAGCACCCCAGGGATTCAAGAGACCCAGTACTTC.

The chain recombines TRBV4-1 with TRBJ2-5; tentatively, D is TRBD2 (6 bases). Germline V gene sequence: CDR1 MGHRA, CDR2 YSYEKL. The V end was cut by 4 bases, the J end by 8 bases, with 17 bases between. The CDR3 totals 14 residues. CDR3 amino acids: CASSPGLEIRTQYF. CDR3 bases: TGCGCCAGCAGCCCGGGACTCGAGATAAGAACCCAGTACTTC.

J is TRBJ2-1 and V is TRBV28, with 11 bases identical to TRBD2. The CDR3 loop spans 17 amino acids. V lost 3 bases, J lost 1 base, and 5 bases stayed unmatched. Germline CDR1 is MDHEN and CDR2 is SYDVKM. In DNA form, the CDR3 reads TGTGCCAGCAGTTTGGAGCTAGCGGGAGGTTCCTACAATGAGCAGTTCTTC. Its protein is CASSLELAGGSYNEQFF.

The chain recombines TRBV13 with TRBJ2-7; 11 bases match TRBD2. Trimming took 5 bases from V and 6 from J; bases not matched to a gene: 9. The CDR3 covers 15 residues. Per the germline V gene, CDR1 is PRHDT and CDR2 is FYEKMQ (reference sequence). CDR3 sequence: CASSHQLAGVPEQYF. The DNA for the CDR3 is TGTGCCAGCAGCCACCAACTAGCGGGAGTGCCCGAGCAGTACTTC.

The V and J genes are TRBV7-2 and TRBJ2-7; D perhaps matches TRBD2 (6 bases). The CDR3 is 13 residues long. The V end was cut by 2 bases, the J end by 5 bases, with 10 bases between. Germline CDR1 and CDR2: SGHTA and FQGNSA. The CDR3 sequence: CASSLSSAHEQYF. DNA of the CDR3: TGTGCCAGCAGCTTATCTAGCGCGCACGAGCAGTACTTC.

The gene calls are TRBV9 and TRBJ1-2, with 9 bases identical to TRBD1. Germline CDR1 SGDLS, CDR2 YYNGEE. The ends lost 4 bases at V and 4 bases at J; junction bases unmatched: 8. This CDR3 has 15 residues. The CDR3 DNA reads TGTGCCAGCAGCCCCTGGACAGGGGATTCCTATGGCTACACCTTC. This codes for CASSPWTGDSYGYTF.

The rearrangement joins TRBV27 to TRBJ1-2; tentative D call: TRBD1 (6 bases). The length of the CDR3 is 15 residues. Trimming pared 6 bases from V and 4 bases from J, leaving 18 bases between. CDR1 MNHEY and CDR2 SMNVEV come from the germline V gene (reference sequence). Here the CDR3 reads CASRALGARVYGYTF. The CDR3 bases are TGTGCCAGCAGAGCCTTGGGGGCGCGTGTCTATGGCTACACCTTC.

A single count supports this clone. The CDR3 loop reads CASSFLSSGRAGNEQFF. CDR3 DNA: TGCGCCAGCAGCTTTCTCTCTAGCGGGAGGGCCGGCAATGAGCAGTTCTTC. V gene TRBV5-1 combines with J gene TRBJ2-1; 12 nucleotides agree with TRBD2. The CDR3 is 17 amino acids. Looked up from germline, CDR1 is SGHRS and CDR2 is YFSETQ. Losses at the gene ends were 2 bases for V and 6 bases for J; bases not matched to a gene: 9.

For this clone: The sample carries other DNA sequences with the same CDR3. J is TRBJ1-5 and V is TRBV28, with TRBD1 identical over 9 bases. Germline lookup yields CDR1 MDHEN and CDR2 SYDVKM. This CDR3 is 15 amino acids long. V shed 3 bases, J shed 6 bases, and the junction held 6 bases outside the gene matches. For the CDR3, the DNA is TGTGCCAGCAGTTTGGGACAGGGTTTTCGTCAGCCCCAGCATTTT. Translation: CASSLGQGFRQPQHF.

Only a few counts were recorded for this clone. This chain links TRBV30 with TRBJ1-1; the D is unclear. Trimming took off 2 bases at V and 1 base at J, with 5 bases between the two ends. Germline lookup yields CDR1 GTSNPN and CDR2 SVGIG (reference sequence). The CDR3 contains 12 residues. The CDR3 region is CAWSLGNTEAFF. The CDR3 DNA reads as TGTGCCTGGAGTTTAGGGAACACTGAAGCTTTCTTT.